A selection of T cell receptor beta chains follows, all from one sample in a study of T cells in Graves' hyperthyroidism and ophthalmopathy. TCRdb analysed the multiplex PCR reads with MiXCR anew, one entry per CDR3 protein. The data hold about 640,000 distinct CDR3 sequences, with 20% observed a single time. The sample comprised blood. The receptors shown here come from a man aged 25 to 40 with Graves' ophthalmopathy. CDR3s include the opening cysteine and the closing phenylalanine or tryptophan. A D gene is named only where the DNA matches it firmly. Part of the rows lack a size; the others show once, few, many or a class for expanded clones.

TRBD1,TRBJ1-1,TRBV9,NA,TGTGCCAGCAGCGTAGAGGGACAGGTGAACACTGAAGCTTTCTTT,CASSVEGQVNTEAFF
NA,TRBJ1-1,TRBV19,NA,TGTGCCAGTAGTATCTTCAAGGGAGGTGGTACTGAAGCTTTCTTT,CASSIFKGGGTEAFF
TRBD1,TRBJ2-6,TRBV7-9,NA,TGTGCCAGCAGCTTAAGGAGACAGGGGGCTTCTGGGGCCAACGTCCTGACTTTC,CASSLRRQGASGANVLTF
NA,TRBJ1-4,TRBV29-1,NA,TGCAGCGTTGCAGACACAGGGTCAACTAATGAAAAACTGTTTTTT,CSVADTGSTNEKLFF
TRBD2,TRBJ2-1,TRBV11-1,many,TGTGCCAGCAGCCCCCTGGGGGCGGGAGGTCGTGAGCAGTTCTTC,CASSPLGAGGREQFF
NA,TRBJ2-7,TRBV7-9,NA,TGTGCCAGCAGCTTAGGAGGGCCGGACTACGAGCAGTACTTC,CASSLGGPDYEQYF
TRBD1,TRBJ2-7,TRBV28,NA,TGTGCCAGCAGTCCGGGGACAGGCCGGGGGTACGAGCAGTACTTC,CASSPGTGRGYEQYF
TRBD2,TRBJ2-3,TRBV28,many,TGTGCCAGCAGTTCCGTAGCGGGAGGAATGGCAGATACGCAGTATTTT,CASSSVAGGMADTQYF
NA,TRBJ2-7,TRBV7-9,many,TGTGCCAGCGCGTTGGGCGGGCAGTACGAGCAGTACTTC,CASALGGQYEQYF
NA,TRBJ2-1,TRBV6-1,few,TGTGCCAGCAGTGAAGCAACTAGCGCCAGGGGGGAGCAGTTCTTC,CASSEATSARGEQFF
NA,TRBJ2-3,TRBV29-1,NA,TGCAGCGTTGAAGTTAAGCAGGTACGCACAGATACGCAGTATTTT,CSVEVKQVRTDTQYF
TRBD2,TRBJ2-2,TRBV28,few,TGTGCCAGCACAGGACTAGGGCCCGGGGAGCTGTTTTTT,CASTGLGPGELFF
NA,TRBJ2-5,TRBV20-1,NA,TGCAGTGCTAGACTACAGGGGAGGAGAGAGACCCAGTACTTC,CSARLQGRRETQYF
TRBD2,TRBJ2-7,TRBV28,many,TGTGCCAGCAGGAAAGCGGGAGGAAGTTCCTACGAGCAGTACTTC,CASRKAGGSSYEQYF
NA,TRBJ2-3,TRBV20-1,few,TGCAGTGCCCACAGCGCCGGGCCCTCGACCCCAGATACGCAGTATTTT,CSAHSAGPSTPDTQYF
TRBD1,TRBJ2-2,TRBV28,many,TGTGCCAGCAGTGCCGTGAGGGGGCCTGGGGAGCTGTTTTTT,CASSAVRGPGELFF
NA,TRBJ1-1,TRBV12-3/TRBV12-4,many,TGTGCCAGCAGTTTAGGGGCCGACACTGAAGCTTTCTTT,CASSLGADTEAFF
NA,TRBJ2-1,TRBV12-3/TRBV12-4,many,TGTGCCAGCACATCCTCAGCGTCTCGGGGGTCGGGCGGTGAGCAGTTCTTC,CASTSSASRGSGGEQFF
NA,TRBJ2-2,TRBV6-5,NA,TGTGCCAGCAGTTACGGGTCGGCCACCGGGGAGCTGTTTTTT,CASSYGSATGELFF
NA,TRBJ2-4,TRBV2,few,TGTGCCAGCAGTGAATCGGCTAGTCTGGCCAAAAACATTCAGTACTTC,CASSESASLAKNIQYF
NA,TRBJ1-6,TRBV20-1,NA,TGCAGTGCTCTATCAGCGAAGGTTATAGATTCACCCCTCCACTTT,CSALSAKVIDSPLHF
TRBD1,TRBJ2-7,TRBV6-1,many,TGTGCCAGCAGACGACAGGGGGCCGGCTCCTACGAGCAGTACTTC,CASRRQGAGSYEQYF
TRBD2,TRBJ2-3,TRBV24-1,NA,TGTGCCACCAGTGACCCAGTTGATAGCGGGATCTCCGATACGCAGTATTTT,CATSDPVDSGISDTQYF
NA,TRBJ1-2,TRBV2,few,TGTGCCAGCAGTGCGACAGCAAACTATGGCTACACCTTC,CASSATANYGYTF
NA,TRBJ2-1,TRBV30,many,TGTGCCTGGAGTTTTGGTAGCGGTTCCTACAATGAGCAGTTCTTC,CAWSFGSGSYNEQFF
TRBD1,TRBJ2-7,TRBV11-3,many,TGTGCCAGCAGCTCCCGAGCCGAACTGGACAGGGACCACGAGCAGTACTTC,CASSSRAELDRDHEQYF
TRBD2,TRBJ2-3,TRBV7-2,many,TGTGCCAGCAGCAAAAACGGACTAGCGGGAGGCAGCACAGATACGCAGTATTTT,CASSKNGLAGGSTDTQYF
NA,TRBJ2-2,TRBV6-1,few,TGTGCCAGCAGGAACACGGCTGGGGGGACCGGGGAGCTGTTTTTT,CASRNTAGGTGELFF
NA,TRBJ1-2,TRBV6-7,NA,TGTGCCAGCAGGAACCTCAGGGTCGGTAACTATGGCTACACCTTC,CASRNLRVGNYGYTF
NA,TRBJ2-5,TRBV20-1,NA,TGCAGTGCCTCGGGACTGTCTATGGAGACCCAGTACTTC,CSASGLSMETQYF
TRBD2,TRBJ2-1,TRBV12-3/TRBV12-4,many,TGTGCCAGCAGCCCAAACCTTTACTCATGGGAGGGTAATGAGCAGTTCTTC,CASSPNLYSWEGNEQFF
TRBD2,TRBJ2-2,TRBV7-2,NA,TGTGCCAGCAGCTTTGGACTAGCGGGGAACACCGGGGAGCTGTTTTTT,CASSFGLAGNTGELFF
TRBD1,TRBJ1-3,TRBV7-9,once,TGTGCCAGCAGCTCGACAGGGACCTCTGGAAACACCATATATTTT,CASSSTGTSGNTIYF
TRBD1,TRBJ2-7,TRBV2,NA,TGTGCCAGCAGTGAGGGACAGGGAAGATTCTACGAGCAGTACTTC,CASSEGQGRFYEQYF
NA,TRBJ2-5,TRBV4-1,NA,TGCGCCAGCAGCCAAGGGGGGCCGGGACATGGGGAGGATTTAAGAGCTGACCAGTACTTC,CASSQGGPGHGEDLRADQYF